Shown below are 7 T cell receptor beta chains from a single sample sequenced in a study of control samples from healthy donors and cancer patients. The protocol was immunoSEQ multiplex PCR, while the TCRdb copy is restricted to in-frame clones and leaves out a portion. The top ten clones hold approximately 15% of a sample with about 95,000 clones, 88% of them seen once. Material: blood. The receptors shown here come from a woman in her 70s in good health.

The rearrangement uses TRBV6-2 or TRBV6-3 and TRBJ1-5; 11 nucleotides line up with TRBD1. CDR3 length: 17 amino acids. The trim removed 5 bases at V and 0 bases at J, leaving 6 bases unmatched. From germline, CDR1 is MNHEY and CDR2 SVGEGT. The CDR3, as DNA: TGTGCCAGCAGTACATGGGACAGGGGGGTTAGCAATCAGCCCCAGCATTTT. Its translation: CASSTWDRGVSNQPQHF.

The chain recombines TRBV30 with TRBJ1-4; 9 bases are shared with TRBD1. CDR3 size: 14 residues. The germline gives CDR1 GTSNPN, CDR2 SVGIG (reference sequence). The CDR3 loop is CAATRGTGMEKLFF. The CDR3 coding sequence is TGTGCAGCTACCCGGGGGACAGGGATGGAAAAACTGTTTTTT.

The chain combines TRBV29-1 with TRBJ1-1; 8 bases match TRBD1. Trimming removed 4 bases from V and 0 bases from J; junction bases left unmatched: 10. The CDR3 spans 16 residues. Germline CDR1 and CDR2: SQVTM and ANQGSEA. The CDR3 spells CSVVGPGGSMNTEAFF. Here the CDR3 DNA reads TGCAGCGTTGTCGGCCCAGGGGGCTCGATGAACACTGAAGCTTTCTTT.

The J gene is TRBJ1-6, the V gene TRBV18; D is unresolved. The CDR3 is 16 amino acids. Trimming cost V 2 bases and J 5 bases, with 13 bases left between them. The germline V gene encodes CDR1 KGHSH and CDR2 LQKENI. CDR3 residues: CASSPKAFSDNSPLHF. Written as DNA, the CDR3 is TGTGCCAGCTCACCAAAGGCGTTCTCAGATAATTCACCCCTCCACTTT.

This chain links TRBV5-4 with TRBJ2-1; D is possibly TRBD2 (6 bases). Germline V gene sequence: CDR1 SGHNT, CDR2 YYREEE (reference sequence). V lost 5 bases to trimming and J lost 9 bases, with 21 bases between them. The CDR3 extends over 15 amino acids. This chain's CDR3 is CASSPLLGGGIEQFF. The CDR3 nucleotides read TGTGCCAGCAGTCCTCTTCTGGGGGGAGGCATTGAGCAGTTCTTC.

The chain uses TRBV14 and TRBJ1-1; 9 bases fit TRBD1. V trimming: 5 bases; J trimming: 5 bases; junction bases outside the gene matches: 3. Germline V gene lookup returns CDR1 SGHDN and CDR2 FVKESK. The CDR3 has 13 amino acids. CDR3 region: CASSETGGTEAFF. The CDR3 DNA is TGTGCCAGCAGCGAGACAGGGGGAACTGAAGCTTTCTTT.

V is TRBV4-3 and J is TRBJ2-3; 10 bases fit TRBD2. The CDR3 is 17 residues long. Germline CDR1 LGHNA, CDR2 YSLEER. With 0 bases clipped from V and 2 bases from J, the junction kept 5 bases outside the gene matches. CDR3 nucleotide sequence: TGCGCCAGCAGCCAAGATTGGACTAGCGGTTTCACAGATACGCAGTATTTT. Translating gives CASSQDWTSGFTDTQYF.